Below are 13 T cell receptor beta chains sequenced from a single sample in a study of cytomegalovirus exposure and HLA in healthy donors. Primers: 60 Vbeta forward and 13 Jbeta reverse. Measured with immunoSEQ multiplex PCR; TCRdb has only the in-frame clones, and not every one. The repertoire holds more than 95,000 clones, with about 9.4% as singletons. Sequenced sample: PBMCs. These receptors were collected from a man aged 35-49 years in good health and CMV-seropositive.

V and J are TRBV6-4 and TRBJ1-1; the D gene is possibly TRBD1 (5 bases). CDR1 is MRHNA, CDR2 SNTAGT, per germline. V was pared by 4 bases and J by 7 bases, with 13 bases between. The CDR3 runs to 13 residues. CDR3 region: CASSGTPGGEAFF. CDR3 coding DNA: TGTGCCAGCAGTGGAACCCCGGGGGGTGAAGCTTTCTTT.

This clone was counted a few times. V and J are TRBV9 and TRBJ2-5; tentatively, D is TRBD2 (6 bases). Germline V lookup: CDR1 SGDLS, CDR2 YYNGEE. V lost 0 bases to trimming and J lost 2 bases, with 8 bases between them. The CDR3 spans 14 residues. The CDR3, as DNA: TGTGCCAGCAGCGTAGTAGCGGAACAAGAGACCCAGTACTTC. Protein sequence: CASSVVAEQETQYF. The entire variable domain, with the rest obtained from reference TRBV9 and TRBJ2-5, is as follows: DSGVTQTPKHLITATGQRVTLRCSPRSGDLSVYWYQQSLDQGLQFLIQYYNGEERAKGNILERFSAQQFPDLHSELNLSSLELGDSALYFCASSVVAEQETQYFGPGTRLLVL.

The V and J genes are TRBV4-2 and TRBJ1-1; weak D call: TRBD1 (5 bases). The V end was cut by 4 bases, the J end by 0 bases, with 12 bases between. This CDR3 is built from 15 residues. Looked up from germline, CDR1 is LGHNA and CDR2 is YNFKEQ. The CDR3 loop reads CASSPQGTVNTEAFF. The CDR3 nucleotides read TGTGCCAGCAGCCCCCAGGGAACGGTGAACACTGAAGCTTTCTTT.

The chain combines TRBV6-5 with TRBJ1-3, with 9 nucleotides matching TRBD1. CDR1 and CDR2 (germline): MNHEY, SVGAGI. Losses at the gene ends were 2 bases for V and 5 bases for J; bases not matched to a gene: 1. CDR3 length: 14 amino acids. CDR3 in DNA: TGTGCCAGCAGTTACGGGACAGGGAGAAACACCATATATTTT. Protein product: CASSYGTGRNTIYF.

The chain links TRBV19 to TRBJ2-7; 11 nucleotides match TRBD2. This CDR3 comprises 18 residues. The V gene's germline CDR1 is LNHDA and CDR2 SQIVND (reference sequence). V trimming: 2 bases; J trimming: 0 bases; junction bases outside the gene matches: 9. The CDR3 nucleotides are TGTGCCAGTAGTATAAGGGGGACTAGCGGCGATAGCTCCTACGAGCAGTACTTC. Translated, it gives CASSIRGTSGDSSYEQYF.

The chain carries TRBV6-1 and TRBJ1-5, with a weak D call TRBD1 (5 bases). The CDR3 is 15 residues long. V was cut by 2 bases and J by 7 bases, with 15 bases left in between. The germline V gene encodes CDR1 MNHNS and CDR2 SASEGT. Written as DNA, the CDR3 is TGTGCCAGCAGTGAACACCCTTCAGGGTTCCAGCCCCAGCATTTT. Protein: CASSEHPSGFQPQHF.

This clone was found a few times. The CDR3: CASSLGDRGYGYTF. CDR3 sequence (DNA): TGTGCCAGCAGCTTAGGGGACAGGGGCTATGGCTACACCTTC. The chain carries TRBV5-8 and TRBJ1-2, with 10 bases fitting TRBD1. Germline CDR1 reads SGHTS; CDR2 reads YDEGEE. The CDR3 totals 14 residues. V shed 2 bases and J 4 bases; nucleotides not matched to a gene: 2.

The CDR3 loop reads CASSLQGTVETQYF. The CDR3 coding sequence is TGCGCCAGCAGCCTTCAGGGTACCGTAGAGACCCAGTACTTC. This chain links TRBV5-1 with TRBJ2-5; D possibly corresponds to TRBD1 (5 bases). The CDR3 extends over 14 amino acids. With 4 bases removed from V and 4 bases from J, the gap between germline ends came to 14 bases. In germline, CDR1 is SGHRS, CDR2 YFSETQ.

This chain connects TRBV28 to TRBJ1-5; D is undetermined. This CDR3 is 14 amino acids long. Per the germline V gene, CDR1 is MDHEN and CDR2 is SYDVKM. V was trimmed by 3 bases and J by 2 bases, leaving 8 bases between them. CDR3 sequence (DNA): TGTGCCAGCAGTTTCGCCGGGGGCAATCAGCCCCAGCATTTT. Encoded protein: CASSFAGGNQPQHF. Together with reference TRBV28 and TRBJ1-5, the CDR3 gives the full variable domain: DVKVTQSSRYLVKRTGEKVFLECVQDMDHENMFWYRQDPGLGLRLIYFSYDVKMKEKGDIPEGYSVSREKKERFSLILESASTNQTSMYLCASSFAGGNQPQHFGDGTRLSIL.

The CDR3 loop reads CASSLERESEQYF. Written as DNA, the CDR3 is TGCGCCAGCAGCTTGGAGCGGGAGAGCGAGCAGTACTTC. The rearrangement links TRBV5-1 to TRBJ2-7; 8 bases match TRBD2. V dropped 0 bases and J dropped 6; count of bases not matched to a gene: 2. CDR1 is SGHRS and CDR2 is YFSETQ in the germline V gene. The CDR3 spans 13 residues.

This clone occurred a few times. The chain couples TRBV7-9 to TRBJ2-7, with 9 bases matching TRBD2. Germline CDR1 reads SEHNR; CDR2 reads FQNEAQ (reference sequence). The CDR3 consists of 16 residues. Trimming removed 3 bases from V and 3 bases from J; junction bases left unmatched: 9. The CDR3 here is CASSLLPLAGSYEQYF. CDR3 nucleotides: TGTGCCAGCAGCTTGCTGCCTCTAGCGGGAAGCTACGAGCAGTACTTC.

This clone was seen more than once but under ten times. The rearrangement links TRBV5-6 to TRBJ1-2, with D possibly TRBD1 on 5 matching bases. The length of the CDR3 is 13 residues. V was pared by 7 bases and J by 4 bases, with 14 bases between. Germline V gene lookup returns CDR1 SGHDT and CDR2 YYEEEE. CDR3 nucleotide sequence: TGTGCCAGCGCCCGGGACTCAATCTATGGCTACACCTTC. As protein: CASARDSIYGYTF. Combining the CDR3 with reference TRBV5-6 and TRBJ1-2 gives the whole variable domain DAGVTQSPTHLIKTRGQQVTLRCSPKSGHDTVSWYQQALGQGPQFIFQYYEEEERQRGNFPDRFSGHQFPNYSSELNVNALLLGDSALYLCASARDSIYGYTFGSGTRLTVV.

This clone has just a few counts. The chain carries TRBV19 and TRBJ1-4; TRBD1 matches at 8 bases. Germline V CDR1 and CDR2: LNHDA, SQIVND (reference sequence). This CDR3 spans 14 amino acids. Germline trimming cut 10 bases from V and 8 bases from J; bases unmatched to any gene: 12. CDR3 coding DNA: TGTGCCACTCATCTCGGGACAGGCCGAGAAAAACTGTTTTTT. Protein product: CATHLGTGREKLFF.